This T cell receptor beta chain originates from a study of regulatory T cells in long-lasting Graves disease. Time point meaning: persistent/refractory GD, antithyroid drugs over 5 years with positive TRAb. With RNA extracted from PBMCs as input, the TCR library was made. Many counts were recorded for this clonotype. With iRepertoire HTBI primers and Arm-PCR of CDR3 regions, TCR beta libraries were built. One entry per CDR3 protein, called by TCRdb with MiXCR from the multiplex PCR reads. The table has some 420,000 distinct CDR3 sequences, around a fifth seen once. The source is a female donor with Graves disease. Here the sequenced sample was peripheral blood mononuclear cells (PBMCs), taken when the disease was refractory, from a patient treated with antithyroid drugs.

CDR3 region: CASTPERGGEETQYF. CDR3 DNA sequence: TGTGCCAGCACCCCGGAGCGGGGAGGGGAAGAGACCCAGTACTTC. The chain uses TRBV18 and TRBJ2-5; 7 positions match TRBD2. The J segment lost 3 bases and the V segment lost 8 bases, leaving 12 bases of the junction unmatched. The length of the CDR3 is 15 residues. Germline CDR1 reads KGHSH; CDR2 reads LQKENI. Drawing the rest from reference TRBV18 and TRBJ2-5, the complete variable domain is NAGVMQNPRHLVRRRGQEARLRCSPMKGHSHVYWYRQLPEEGLKFMVYLQKENIIDESGMPKERFSAEFPKEGPSILRIQQVVRGDSAAYFCASTPERGGEETQYFGPGTRLLVL.